Listed below are T cell receptor beta chains from one sample, sequenced in a study of lymphopenia after photon versus proton radiotherapy. Produced via immunoSEQ multiplex PCR; TCRdb's table is partial and in-frame only. The table lists 15,000 to 20,000 clones, about 85% of them singletons. The sample in question was peripheral blood, obtained from a patient treated with proton-based radiotherapy. These receptors all come from an older woman with cholangiocarcinoma. Some clones in this sample may be carry-over from other donors' samples. Each CDR3 is given with its conserved first and last residue. D genes are given only for firm matches. The size of a clone is reported for some rows only, either as once, few or many, or as a class for expanded clones.

.	.	TRBJ1-6	TRBV5-1	TGCGCCAGCAGCTACACAGGGCCGCAGGATAATTCACCCCTCCACTTT	CASSYTGPQDNSPLHF
.	.	TRBJ2-7	TRBV9	TGTGCCAGCAGCCCCCCGGGGGTAAACTACGAGCAGTACTTC	CASSPPGVNYEQYF
.	TRBD1	TRBJ2-5	TRBV9	TGTGCCAGCAGCGTGACAGGGGGCGAAGAGACCCAGTACTTC	CASSVTGGEETQYF
.	.	TRBJ2-6	TRBV27	TGTGCCAGCAGTATTGGGCAGGGAACGTCTGGGGCCAACGTCCTGACTTTC	CASSIGQGTSGANVLTF
.	TRBD1	TRBJ2-1	TRBV9	TGTGCCAGCAGCCCGCGTCTGGGGACAGGAGGCCACAATGAGCAGTTCTTC	CASSPRLGTGGHNEQFF
.	.	TRBJ2-1	TRBV27	TGTGCCAGCAGTTTCCCTGATAGCTCCTACAATGAGCAGTTCTTC	CASSFPDSSYNEQFF
.	.	TRBJ1-5	TRBV30	TGTGCCTGGAGTCCATCGCCCGGGCCCCAGCATTTT	CAWSPSPGPQHF
.	.	TRBJ2-7	TRBV5-1	TGCGCCAGCTTCGACGGGGGTTACGAGCAGTACTTC	CASFDGGYEQYF
once	TRBD1	TRBJ1-1	TRBV6-5	TGTGCCAGCAGTTATGGGGACAGGGGAGACACTGAAGCTTTCTTT	CASSYGDRGDTEAFF
.	.	TRBJ2-3	TRBV7-2	TGTGCCAGCAGCCCTTTGAGGGTCGCAGATACGCAGTATTTT	CASSPLRVADTQYF
.	TRBD2	TRBJ2-1	TRBV7-6	TGTGCCAGCAGCTCCCTAGCGGGGGCCTACAATGAGCAGTTCTTC	CASSSLAGAYNEQFF
.	.	TRBJ1-1	TRBV5-1	TGCGCCAGCAGCTCGGGACCGGCTGAAGCTTTCTTT	CASSSGPAEAFF
.	TRBD1	TRBJ2-2	TRBV19	TGTGCCAGCCGGGACAGGGGTAACACCGGGGAGCTGTTTTTT	CASRDRGNTGELFF
.	TRBD1	TRBJ2-1	TRBV5-4	TGTGCCAGCAGCCCGGGGACAGGGCAATCCTACAATGAGCAGTTCTTC	CASSPGTGQSYNEQFF
.	TRBD1	TRBJ1-5	TRBV18	TGTGCCAGCTCACCCACGGGACAGATCCGGGGAAATCAGCCCCAGCATTTT	CASSPTGQIRGNQPQHF
.	.	TRBJ1-2	TRBV5-1	TGCGCCAGCAGCTTGGCCTTTGCAGCCAGTGGCTACACCTTC	CASSLAFAASGYTF
.	.	TRBJ1-6	TRBV6-5	TGTGCCAGCAGGAAGGAAGGGGGCTATAATTCACCCCTCCACTTT	CASRKEGGYNSPLHF
.	.	TRBJ1-2	TRBV5-1	TGCGCCAGCAGCTTGGCGGGAGATACGTCGGGAGGCTACACCTTC	CASSLAGDTSGGYTF
.	.	TRBJ1-2	TRBV19	TGTGCCAGTACGGGGCGGGGGACACCCAGCTATGGCTACACCTTC	CASTGRGTPSYGYTF
once	.	TRBJ2-3	TRBV9	TGTGCCAGCAGCCCGAGAGGGGATACGCAGTATTTT	CASSPRGDTQYF
.	.	TRBJ2-7	TRBV6-1	TGTGCCAGCAGTGATCCCCCAGGGACGGCGGGAAGCTACGAGCAGTACTTC	CASSDPPGTAGSYEQYF
.	.	TRBJ2-5	TRBV4-3	TGCGCCAGCAGCCAACCACCCGACGGGGCAGACTTATTGGAGACCCAGTACTTC	CASSQPPDGADLLETQYF
.	TRBD1	TRBJ2-7	TRBV7-3	TGTGCCAGCAGCTTAGATTCCGGGACAGGGGGCCACGAGCAGTACTTC	CASSLDSGTGGHEQYF
.	TRBD1	TRBJ1-2	TRBV5-1	TGCGCCAGCAGCCGACCGCAGGGGGGCGGCTACACCTTC	CASSRPQGGGYTF
.	.	TRBJ2-6	TRBV19	TGTGCCAGTAGTTCAGCAGAGACAAATCAAAAGTCGGGCCAACGTCCTGACTTC	CASSSAETNQKSGQRPDF
.	.	TRBJ1-5	TRBV11-2	TGTGCCAGCGCTCGCTTTCCGGGTCAGCCCCAGCATTTT	CASARFPGQPQHF
.	TRBD1	TRBJ1-4	TRBV28	TGTGCCAGCAGAACGGGACAGGGGCAACTGTTTTTT	CASRTGQGQLFF
.	.	TRBJ2-1	TRBV5-4	TGTGCCAGCAGCTTGCAGGGGCGGAATGAGCAGTTCTTC	CASSLQGRNEQFF
.	TRBD2	TRBJ2-2	TRBV11-2	TGTGCCAGCAGCTCCTTTGTGAGACTAGCGGGATATAACACCGGGGAGCTGTTTTTT	CASSSFVRLAGYNTGELFF
.	.	TRBJ1-5	TRBV6-5	TGTGCCAGGCCTAAAACAGAGTATAGCAATCAGCCCCAGCATTTT	CARPKTEYSNQPQHF
.	.	TRBJ1-1	TRBV9	TGTGCCAGCAGCGGCACACCAGGGCTATTGAACACTGAAGCTTTCTTT	CASSGTPGLLNTEAFF
.	.	TRBJ1-5	TRBV7-9	TGTGCCAGCAGCGCCGGGACGGTGGGCAATCAGCCCCAGCATTTT	CASSAGTVGNQPQHF
.	.	TRBJ1-3	TRBV10-3	TGTGCCATCAGTTCCGGAAACACCATATATTTT	CAISSGNTIYF
.	TRBD1	TRBJ2-3	TRBV2	TGTGCCAGCAGTGTGGGACAGGGGACAGATACGCAGTATTTT	CASSVGQGTDTQYF
once	.	TRBJ1-3	TRBV6-5	TGTGCCAGCAGAGGTCAAGGCTCTGGAAACACCATATATTTT	CASRGQGSGNTIYF